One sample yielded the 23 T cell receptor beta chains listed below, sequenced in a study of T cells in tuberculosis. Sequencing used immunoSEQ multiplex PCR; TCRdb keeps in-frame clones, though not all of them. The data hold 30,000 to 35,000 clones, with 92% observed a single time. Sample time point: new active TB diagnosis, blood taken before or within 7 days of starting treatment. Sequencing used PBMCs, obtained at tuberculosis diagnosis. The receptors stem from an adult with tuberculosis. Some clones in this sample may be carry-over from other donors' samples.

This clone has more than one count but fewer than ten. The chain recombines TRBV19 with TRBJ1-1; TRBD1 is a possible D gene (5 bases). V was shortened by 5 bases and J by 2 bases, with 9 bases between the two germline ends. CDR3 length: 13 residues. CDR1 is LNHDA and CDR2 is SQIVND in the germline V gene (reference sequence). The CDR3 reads CASSARVNTEAFF. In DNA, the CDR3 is TGTGCCAGTAGTGCCAGGGTTAACACTGAAGCTTTCTTT.

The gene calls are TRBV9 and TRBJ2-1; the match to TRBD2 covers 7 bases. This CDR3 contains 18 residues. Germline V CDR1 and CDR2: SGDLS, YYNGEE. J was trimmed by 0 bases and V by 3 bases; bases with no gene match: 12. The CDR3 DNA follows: TGTGCCAGCAGCGCCTCAGGGTTGCGCGGGAGCTCCTACAATGAGCAGTTCTTC. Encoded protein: CASSASGLRGSSYNEQFF.

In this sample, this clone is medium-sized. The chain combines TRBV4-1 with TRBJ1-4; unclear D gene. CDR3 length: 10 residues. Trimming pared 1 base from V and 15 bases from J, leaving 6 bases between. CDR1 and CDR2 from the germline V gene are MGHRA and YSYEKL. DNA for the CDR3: TGCGCCAGCAGCCAAGCCCCTTTGTTTTTT. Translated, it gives CASSQAPLFF.

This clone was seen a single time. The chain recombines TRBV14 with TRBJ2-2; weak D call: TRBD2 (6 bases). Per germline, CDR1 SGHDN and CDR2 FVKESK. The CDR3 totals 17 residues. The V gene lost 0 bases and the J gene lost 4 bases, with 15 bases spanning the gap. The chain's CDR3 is CASSQDWFDGGTGELFF. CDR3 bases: TGTGCCAGCAGCCAAGATTGGTTCGACGGGGGCACCGGGGAGCTGTTTTTT.

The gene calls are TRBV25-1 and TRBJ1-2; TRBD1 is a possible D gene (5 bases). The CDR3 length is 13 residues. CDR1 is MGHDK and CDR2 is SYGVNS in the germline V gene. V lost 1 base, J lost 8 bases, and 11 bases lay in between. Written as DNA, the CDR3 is TGTGCCAGCAGTGAATTGGGGGGGACGGGCTACACCTTC. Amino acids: CASSELGGTGYTF.

The CDR3 nucleotides read TGCGCCAGCAGCACCGGGACTAGCGGGGGGGCCGGCACAGATACGCAGTATTTT. Protein product: CASSTGTSGGAGTDTQYF. The chain is built from TRBV5-1 and TRBJ2-3; 16 bases align to TRBD2. Germline values: CDR1 SGHRS, CDR2 YFSETQ. There are 18 residues in the CDR3. V trimming: 4 bases; J trimming: 1 base; junction bases outside the gene matches: 6.

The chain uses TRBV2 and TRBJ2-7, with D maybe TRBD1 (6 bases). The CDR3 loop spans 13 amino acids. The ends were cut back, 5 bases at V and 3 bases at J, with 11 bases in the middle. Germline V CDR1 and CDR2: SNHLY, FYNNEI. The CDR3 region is CASSRRGGYEQYF. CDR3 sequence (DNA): TGTGCCAGCAGTCGCAGGGGTGGCTACGAGCAGTACTTC. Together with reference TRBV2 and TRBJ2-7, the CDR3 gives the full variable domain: EPEVTQTPSHQVTQMGQEVILRCVPISNHLYFYWYRQILGQKVEFLVSFYNNEISEKSEIFDDQFSVERPDGSNFTLKIRSTKLEDSAMYFCASSRRGGYEQYFGPGTRLTVT.

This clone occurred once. The DNA for the CDR3 is TGTGCCAGTAGTCTACTCTTCAGACAATCCAATCAGCCCCAGCATTTT. Translating it yields CASSLLFRQSNQPQHF. J is TRBJ1-5 and V is TRBV19; D is undetermined. Looked up from germline, CDR1 is LNHDA and CDR2 is SQIVND (reference sequence). Trimming took off 5 bases at V and 3 bases at J, with 17 bases between the two ends. The CDR3 covers 16 residues. Complete variable domain (other parts from reference TRBV19 and TRBJ1-5): DGGITQSPKYLFRKEGQNVTLSCEQNLNHDAMYWYRQDPGQGLRLIYYSQIVNDFQKGDIAEGYSVSREKKESFPLTVTSAQKNPTAFYLCASSLLFRQSNQPQHFGDGTRLSIL.

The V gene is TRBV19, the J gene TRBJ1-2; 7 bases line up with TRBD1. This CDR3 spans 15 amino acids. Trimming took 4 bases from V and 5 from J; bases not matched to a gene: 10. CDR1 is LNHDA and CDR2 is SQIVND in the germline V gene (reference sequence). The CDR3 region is CASSRLTGIGYGYTF. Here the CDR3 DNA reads TGTGCCAGTAGTAGGCTGACAGGGATTGGGTATGGCTACACCTTC.

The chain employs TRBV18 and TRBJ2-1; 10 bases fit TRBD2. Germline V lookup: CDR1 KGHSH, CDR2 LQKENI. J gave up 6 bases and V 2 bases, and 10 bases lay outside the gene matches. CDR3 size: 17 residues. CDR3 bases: TGTGCCAGCTCACCAACGACTAGCGGGTATAATGGCAATGAGCAGTTCTTC. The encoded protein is CASSPTTSGYNGNEQFF.

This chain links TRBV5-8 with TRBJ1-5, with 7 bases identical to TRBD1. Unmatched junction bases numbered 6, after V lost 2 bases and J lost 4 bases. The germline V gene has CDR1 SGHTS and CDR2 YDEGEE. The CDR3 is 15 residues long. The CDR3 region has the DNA TGTGCCAGCAGCTTTACGGGACAGCCTAATCAGCCCCAGCATTTT. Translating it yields CASSFTGQPNQPQHF.

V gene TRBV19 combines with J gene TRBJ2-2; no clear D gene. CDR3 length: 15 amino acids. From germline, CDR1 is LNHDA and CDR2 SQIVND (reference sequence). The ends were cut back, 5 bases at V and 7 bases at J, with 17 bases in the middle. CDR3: CASSPLRARGGELFF. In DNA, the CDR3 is TGTGCCAGTAGTCCCTTGAGAGCTAGAGGCGGGGAGCTGTTTTTT. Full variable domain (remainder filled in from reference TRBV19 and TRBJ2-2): DGGITQSPKYLFRKEGQNVTLSCEQNLNHDAMYWYRQDPGQGLRLIYYSQIVNDFQKGDIAEGYSVSREKKESFPLTVTSAQKNPTAFYLCASSPLRARGGELFFGEGSRLTVL.

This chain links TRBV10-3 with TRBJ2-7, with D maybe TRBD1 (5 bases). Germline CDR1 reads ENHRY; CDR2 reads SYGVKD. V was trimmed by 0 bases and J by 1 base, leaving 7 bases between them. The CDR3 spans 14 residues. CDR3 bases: TGTGCCATCAGTGAGTCTCGACAGTCCTACGAGCAGTACTTC. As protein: CAISESRQSYEQYF.

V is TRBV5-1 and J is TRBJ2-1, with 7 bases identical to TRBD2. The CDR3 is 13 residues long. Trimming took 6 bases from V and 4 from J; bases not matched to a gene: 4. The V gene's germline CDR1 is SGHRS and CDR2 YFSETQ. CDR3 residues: CASTSGEYNEQFF. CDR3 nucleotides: TGCGCCAGCACAAGCGGGGAATACAATGAGCAGTTCTTC. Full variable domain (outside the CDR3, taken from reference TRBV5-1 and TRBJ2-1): KAGVTQTPRYLIKTRGQQVTLSCSPISGHRSVSWYQQTPGQGLQFLFEYFSETQRNKGNFPGRFSGRQFSNSRSEMNVSTLELGDSALYLCASTSGEYNEQFFGPGTRLTVL.

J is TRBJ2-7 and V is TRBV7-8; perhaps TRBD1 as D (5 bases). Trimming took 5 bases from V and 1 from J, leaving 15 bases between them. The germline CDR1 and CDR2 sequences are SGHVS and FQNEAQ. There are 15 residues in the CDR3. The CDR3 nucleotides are TGTGCCAGCAGCCCCCCAGGGCGTAGTTCCTACGAGCAGTACTTC. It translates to CASSPPGRSSYEQYF. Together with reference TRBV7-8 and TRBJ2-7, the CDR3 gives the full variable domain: GAGVSQSPRYKVAKRGQDVALRCDPISGHVSLFWYQQALGQGPEFLTYFQNEAQLDKSGLPSDRFFAERPEGSVSTLKIQRTQQEDSAVYLCASSPPGRSSYEQYFGPGTRLTVT.

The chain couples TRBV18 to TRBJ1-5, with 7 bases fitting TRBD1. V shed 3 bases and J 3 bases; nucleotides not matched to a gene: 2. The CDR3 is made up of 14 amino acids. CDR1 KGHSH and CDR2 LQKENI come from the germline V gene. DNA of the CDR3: TGTGCCAGCTCACCTGGACAGGACAATCAGCCCCAGCATTTT. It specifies CASSPGQDNQPQHF.

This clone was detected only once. The CDR3 DNA follows: TGTGCCAGTAGTATGGGGGACATGAACACTGAAGCTTTCTTT. Protein: CASSMGDMNTEAFF. V is TRBV19 and J is TRBJ1-1, with D maybe TRBD1 (6 bases). Germline CDR1 and CDR2: LNHDA and SQIVND (reference sequence). The CDR3 is 14 residues long. Trimming took off 3 bases at V and 0 bases at J, with 8 bases between the two ends.

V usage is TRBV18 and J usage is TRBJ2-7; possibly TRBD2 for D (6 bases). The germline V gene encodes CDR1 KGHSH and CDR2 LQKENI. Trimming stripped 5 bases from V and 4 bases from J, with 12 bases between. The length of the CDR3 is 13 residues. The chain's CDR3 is CASSSLRGYEQYF. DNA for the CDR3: TGTGCCAGCTCATCCCTACGGGGGTACGAGCAGTACTTC.

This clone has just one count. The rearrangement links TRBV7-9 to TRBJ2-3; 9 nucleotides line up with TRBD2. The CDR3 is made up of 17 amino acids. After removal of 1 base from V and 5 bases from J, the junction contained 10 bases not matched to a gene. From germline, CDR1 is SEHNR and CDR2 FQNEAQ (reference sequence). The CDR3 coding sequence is TGTGCCAGCAGCTTAGGAAGTCTAGCGGGGTACGGAGATACGCAGTATTTT. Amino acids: CASSLGSLAGYGDTQYF.

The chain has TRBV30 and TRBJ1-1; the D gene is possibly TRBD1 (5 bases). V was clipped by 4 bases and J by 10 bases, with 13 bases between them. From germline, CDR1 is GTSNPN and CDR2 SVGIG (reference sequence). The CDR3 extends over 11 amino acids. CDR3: CAWTPGGAAFF. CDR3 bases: TGTGCCTGGACCCCCGGAGGGGCAGCTTTCTTT.

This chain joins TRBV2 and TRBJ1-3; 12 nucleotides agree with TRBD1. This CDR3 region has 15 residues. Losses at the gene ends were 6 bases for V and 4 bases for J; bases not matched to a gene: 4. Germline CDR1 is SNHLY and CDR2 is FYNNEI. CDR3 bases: TGTGCCAGCAGCCCGGGACAGGGGGCAGGAAACACCATATATTTT. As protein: CASSPGQGAGNTIYF.

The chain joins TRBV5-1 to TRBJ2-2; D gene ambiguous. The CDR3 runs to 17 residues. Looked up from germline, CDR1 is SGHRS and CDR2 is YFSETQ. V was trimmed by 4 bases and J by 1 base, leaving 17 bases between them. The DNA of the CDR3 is TGCGCCAGCAGCCCCGGTCGCGGTACGGGGAACACCGGGGAGCTGTTTTTT. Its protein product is CASSPGRGTGNTGELFF.

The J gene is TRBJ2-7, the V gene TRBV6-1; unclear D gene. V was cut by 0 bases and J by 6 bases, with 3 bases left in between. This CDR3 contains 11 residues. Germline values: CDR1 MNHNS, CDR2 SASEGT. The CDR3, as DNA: TGTGCCAGCAGTGAAGCCGGCGAGCAGTACTTC. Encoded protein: CASSEAGEQYF.